One sample yielded the 20 T cell receptor beta chains listed below, sequenced in a study of identical twins. TCRdb reprocessed the 5' RACE reads via MiXCR and lists one record per CDR3 protein. The table has just over 500,000 distinct CDR3 sequences, less than 25% seen once. The data were also submitted as part of a second study, on T cells expressing NK-cell markers.

The material sequenced was CD4+ T cells sorted from blood. These receptors were collected from a woman under 30 in good health.

For the CDR3, the DNA is TGTGCCAGCAGCTTGTCCGCGGGGAGCTCCGAGCAGTACTTC. This sequence encodes CASSLSAGSSEQYF. The chain combines TRBV7-9 with TRBJ2-7; D might be TRBD2 (6 bases). Germline loops: CDR1 SEHNR, CDR2 FQNEAQ (reference sequence). The V gene lost 3 bases and the J gene lost 6 bases, with 15 bases spanning the gap. The CDR3 has 14 amino acids.

In this sample, this clonotype turned up a few times. The chain has TRBV18 and TRBJ1-1, with D unclear. Trimming cost V 4 bases and J 1 base, with 7 bases left between them. The CDR3 has 13 amino acids. Per germline, CDR1 KGHSH and CDR2 LQKENI. The CDR3 protein is CASSREGNTEAFF. In DNA, the CDR3 is TGTGCCAGCTCACGGGAGGGGAACACTGAAGCTTTCTTT.

The chain recombines TRBV7-8 with TRBJ2-7; 12 nucleotides match TRBD2. This CDR3 has 15 residues. V was clipped by 5 bases and J by 4 bases; unmatched bases: 6. CDR1 is SGHVS, CDR2 FQNEAQ, per germline. DNA of the CDR3: TGTGCCAGCAGCCCTCTAGCGGGGGGGGATTACGAGCAGTACTTC. Encoded protein: CASSPLAGGDYEQYF.

This clonotype was detected a few times. V usage is TRBV20-1 and J usage is TRBJ2-1, with 8 bases matching TRBD2. The germline gives CDR1 DFQATT, CDR2 SNEGSKA (reference sequence). The CDR3 is 15 amino acids. Trimming at V came to 4 bases and at J to 1 base, leaving 6 bases not matched to a gene. The CDR3 nucleotides are TGCAGTGCTATAACTAGCGGAGGGTCCTACAATGAGCAGTTCTTC. Protein sequence: CSAITSGGSYNEQFF.

The V and J genes are TRBV2 and TRBJ2-7; D might be TRBD1 (5 bases). V was cut by 7 bases and J by 3 bases, with 13 bases left in between. Germline assignment: CDR1 SNHLY and CDR2 FYNNEI. This CDR3 contains 13 residues. CDR3 in amino acids: CASTPTANYEQYF. For the CDR3, the DNA is TGTGCCAGCACCCCGACAGCGAACTACGAGCAGTACTTC.

This chain's CDR3 is CATSRPHPLNEQFF. CDR3 bases: TGTGCCACCAGCAGACCCCACCCTTTGAATGAGCAGTTCTTC. The chain couples TRBV15 to TRBJ2-1; no firm D call. CDR3 length: 14 residues. V lost 2 bases to trimming and J lost 7 bases, with 12 bases between them. Germline assignment: CDR1 LNHNV and CDR2 YYDKDF (reference sequence). Full variable domain (remainder filled in from reference TRBV15 and TRBJ2-1): DAMVIQNPRYQVTQFGKPVTLSCSQTLNHNVMYWYQQKSSQAPKLLFHYYDKDFNNEADTPDNFQSRRPNTSFCFLDIRSPGLGDTAMYLCATSRPHPLNEQFFGPGTRLTVL.

The V gene is TRBV12-3 or TRBV12-4, the J gene TRBJ2-3, with 9 bases lining up with TRBD2. Trimming took 3 bases from V and 5 from J; bases not matched to a gene: 9. The CDR3 covers 16 residues. CDR3 loop: CASSLVAGGRKDTQYF. The CDR3 DNA sequence: TGTGCCAGCAGTTTGGTCGCGGGGGGGCGTAAAGATACGCAGTATTTT.

This clonotype has a handful of counts. The genes are TRBV15 and TRBJ1-2; D ambiguous. This CDR3 has 11 residues. V lost 3 bases and J 2 bases, leaving 1 base between the germline ends. The germline V gene encodes CDR1 LNHNV and CDR2 YYDKDF (reference sequence). CDR3 region: CATSSNYGYTF. The CDR3 nucleotides are TGTGCCACCAGCAGCAACTATGGCTACACCTTC.

This clonotype was counted at least ten times. This chain connects TRBV7-2 to TRBJ2-3; TRBD1 is a possible D gene (6 bases). The V end was cut by 3 bases, the J end by 7 bases, with 17 bases between. Germline values: CDR1 SGHTA, CDR2 FQGNSA. The CDR3 length is 15 residues. This CDR3 reads CASSFTGQNSYTQYF. CDR3 nucleotides: TGTGCCAGCAGCTTCACGGGACAAAACTCATATACGCAGTATTTT.

This clonotype appeared a few times. V gene TRBV9 combines with J gene TRBJ2-7; D perhaps matches TRBD2 (6 bases). V was shortened by 0 bases and J by 2 bases, with 12 bases between the two germline ends. There are 15 residues in the CDR3. CDR1 is SGDLS, CDR2 YYNGEE, per germline. The CDR3 loop reads CASSVDGGSPYEQYF. CDR3 DNA: TGTGCCAGCAGCGTAGATGGAGGGAGCCCCTACGAGCAGTACTTC.

The J gene is TRBJ2-1, the V gene TRBV4-1; the match to TRBD2 covers 9 bases. This CDR3 is built from 18 residues. Germline V lookup: CDR1 MGHRA, CDR2 YSYEKL. V shed 1 base and J 4 bases; nucleotides not matched to a gene: 11. Written as DNA, the CDR3 is TGCGCCAGCAGCCAAGGATCCAGCGGGGGGCGAGAATACAATGAGCAGTTCTTC. Amino acids: CASSQGSSGGREYNEQFF.

This chain joins TRBV11-2 and TRBJ2-1, with 11 nucleotides matching TRBD2. With V trimmed by 0 bases and J by 9 bases, 4 bases remained unmatched. This CDR3 contains 15 residues. Germline CDR1 and CDR2: SGHAT and FQNNGV. This CDR3 reads CASSLETSGTGEQFF. As DNA, the CDR3 is TGTGCCAGCAGCTTAGAGACTAGCGGGACCGGTGAGCAGTTCTTC.

The chain links TRBV20-1 to TRBJ2-7, with no clear D. V was shortened by 6 bases and J by 2 bases, with 17 bases between the two germline ends. The CDR3 contains 14 residues. The V gene's germline CDR1 is DFQATT and CDR2 SNEGSKA (reference sequence). CDR3 DNA: TGCAGTGCACCTACCAGAACCTGGCCCTACGAGCAGTACTTC. Protein product: CSAPTRTWPYEQYF.

V is TRBV20-1 and J is TRBJ2-5; no clear D. V was clipped by 8 bases and J by 0 bases, with 13 bases between them. The CDR3 runs to 13 residues. CDR1 is DFQATT and CDR2 is SNEGSKA in the germline V gene (reference sequence). The CDR3 loop reads CSSPARDQETQYF. The CDR3 DNA sequence: TGCAGTTCCCCCGCAAGGGACCAAGAGACCCAGTACTTC.

The gene calls are TRBV20-1 and TRBJ2-5; D unclear. This CDR3 spans 12 amino acids. Per the germline V gene, CDR1 is DFQATT and CDR2 is SNEGSKA (reference sequence). The V end was cut by 0 bases, the J end by 4 bases, with 6 bases between. This chain's CDR3 is CSAREHGETQYF. CDR3 coding DNA: TGCAGTGCTAGAGAGCATGGAGAGACCCAGTACTTC.

This clonotype came up a few times. The V gene is TRBV29-1, the J gene TRBJ2-3; TRBD2 agrees at 13 bases. The CDR3 length is 19 residues. Germline loops: CDR1 SQVTM, CDR2 ANQGSEA. V lost 0 bases to trimming and J lost 5 bases; unmatched junction nucleotides: 14. The chain's CDR3 is CSVEDPPPGLAGAVDTQYF. Here the CDR3 DNA reads TGCAGCGTTGAAGATCCTCCCCCCGGACTAGCGGGAGCGGTAGATACGCAGTATTTT.

The sample holds a few counts of this clonotype. The gene calls are TRBV6-1 and TRBJ1-4; 8 nucleotides agree with TRBD1. In germline, CDR1 is MNHNS, CDR2 SASEGT. The J segment lost 5 bases and the V segment lost 6 bases, leaving 5 bases of the junction unmatched. This CDR3 has 14 residues. As DNA, the CDR3 is TGTGCCAGCAGGGGGACAGGCGGGAATGAAAAACTGTTTTTT. It specifies CASRGTGGNEKLFF.

For the CDR3, the DNA is TGTGCCACCAGCAGACACTACAGCCGGAGTGGGCAAGAGACCCAGTACTTC. This sequence encodes CATSRHYSRSGQETQYF. This chain joins TRBV15 and TRBJ2-5; D is unresolved. CDR1 is LNHNV and CDR2 is YYDKDF in the germline V gene (reference sequence). With 2 bases removed from V and 2 bases from J, the gap between germline ends came to 18 bases. The CDR3 extends over 17 amino acids.

The chain is built from TRBV20-1 and TRBJ1-5; a possible D gene is TRBD1 (6 bases). The CDR3 is 17 amino acids. The ends were cut back, 2 bases at V and 4 bases at J, with 21 bases in the middle. Germline V gene sequence: CDR1 DFQATT, CDR2 SNEGSKA (reference sequence). CDR3 residues: CSARMADWGPGNQPQHF. CDR3 DNA sequence: TGCAGTGCTAGAATGGCCGATTGGGGGCCTGGGAATCAGCCCCAGCATTTT.

This clonotype came up many times. This chain links TRBV20-1 with TRBJ1-2, with D perhaps matching TRBD1 (6 bases). Germline V CDR1 and CDR2: DFQATT, SNEGSKA (reference sequence). The CDR3 covers 13 residues. Trimming took off 0 bases at V and 3 bases at J, with 8 bases between the two ends. The CDR3 spells CSAREGAYYGYTF. The CDR3, as DNA: TGCAGTGCTAGAGAGGGGGCGTACTATGGCTACACCTTC.